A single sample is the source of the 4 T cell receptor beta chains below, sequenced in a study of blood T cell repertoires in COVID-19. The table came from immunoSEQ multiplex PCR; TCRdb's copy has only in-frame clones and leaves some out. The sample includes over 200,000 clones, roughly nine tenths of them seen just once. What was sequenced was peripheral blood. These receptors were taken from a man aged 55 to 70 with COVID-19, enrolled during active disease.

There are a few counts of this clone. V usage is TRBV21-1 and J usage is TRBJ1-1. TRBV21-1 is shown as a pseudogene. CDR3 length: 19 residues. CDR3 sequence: CASSKPGGGTGGAFTEAFF. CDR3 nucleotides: TGTGCCAGCAGCAAACCCGGCGGAGGGACGGGGGGGGCCTTCACTGAAGCTTTCTTT.

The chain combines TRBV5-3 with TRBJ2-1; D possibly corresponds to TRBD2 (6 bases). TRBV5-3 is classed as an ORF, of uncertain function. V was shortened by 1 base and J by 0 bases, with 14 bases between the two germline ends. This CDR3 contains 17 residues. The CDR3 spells CARSLNFAGHSYNEQFF. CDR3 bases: TGTGCCAGAAGCTTGAATTTCGCGGGGCACTCCTACAATGAGCAGTTCTTC.

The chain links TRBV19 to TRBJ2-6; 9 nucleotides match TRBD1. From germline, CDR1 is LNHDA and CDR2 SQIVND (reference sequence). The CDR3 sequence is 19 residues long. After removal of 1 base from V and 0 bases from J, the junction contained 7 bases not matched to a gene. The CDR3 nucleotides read TGTGCCAGTAGTATAGGTTATGGGACAGGGTCCTCTGGGGCCAACGTCCTGACTTTC. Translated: CASSIGYGTGSSGANVLTF.

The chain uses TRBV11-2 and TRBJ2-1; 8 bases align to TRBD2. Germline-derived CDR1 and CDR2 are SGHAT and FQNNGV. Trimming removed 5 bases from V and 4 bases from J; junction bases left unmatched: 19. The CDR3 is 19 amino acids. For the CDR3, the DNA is TGTGCCAGCAGCCTATCGAACCTACAAGCGGGAGTAAGATACAATGAGCAGTTCTTC. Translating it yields CASSLSNLQAGVRYNEQFF.